These T cell receptor beta chains were read from a single sample in a study of cytomegalovirus exposure and HLA in healthy donors. Assay used: immunoSEQ multiplex PCR; TCRdb lists only in-frame clones, some missing. The profile covers approximately 200,000 clones, with more than 65% appearing a single time and 3% to 3.5% taken by the ten largest. Sequenced sample: PBMCs. These receptors were obtained from a woman aged 25 to 39 in good health and CMV-seropositive. The CDR3 runs from the conserved cysteine through the conserved F or W. D genes are given only for firm matches. Expanded clones are given a class, and other clones once, few, many or no size at all.

>TRBD2|few|TRBJ2-1|TRBV5-4
TGTGCCAGCATCCGAGCGGGAGGGAACTACAATGAGCAGTTCTTC
CASIRAGGNYNEQFF
>TRBD2|few|TRBJ2-5|TRBV15
TGTGCCACCAAATTAGCGGGAGGCCCGGAGACCCAGTACTTC
CATKLAGGPETQYF
>TRBD1|.|TRBJ1-2|TRBV27
TGTGCCAGCAGTTTAGCAGGGGGTGGTGGCTACACCTTC
CASSLAGGGGYTF
>.|.|TRBJ2-3|TRBV2
TGTGCCAGCAGGCTAAAACTAGTTTCCACTAGCACAGATACGCAGTATTTT
CASRLKLVSTSTDTQYF
>.|.|TRBJ2-1|TRBV5-1
TGCGCCAGCACTGGGGCCGGGTACAATGAGCAGTTCTTC
CASTGAGYNEQFF
>TRBD2|few|TRBJ2-1|TRBV27
TGTGCCAGCAGTTGGTCTAGCGGGATGGAGCAGTTCTTC
CASSWSSGMEQFF
>.|.|TRBJ1-1|TRBV15
TGTGCCACCAGCAGAGATCGAGGGGGCACTGAAGCTTTCTTT
CATSRDRGGTEAFF
>TRBD1|few|TRBJ1-1|TRBV5-1
TGCGCCAGCAGCTCCGGACAGGGGGTCACTGAAGCTTTCTTT
CASSSGQGVTEAFF
>.|.|TRBJ1-2|TRBV7-9
TGTGCCAGCAGCTTAACCGGACAGAGCTATGGCTACACCTTC
CASSLTGQSYGYTF
>.|once|TRBJ2-7|TRBV10-3
TGTGCCATCAGTTCGCGGACCTACGAGCAGTACTTC
CAISSRTYEQYF
>.|.|TRBJ1-2|TRBV28
TGTGCCAGCAGTTCCCGAGTCTATGGCTACACCTTC
CASSSRVYGYTF
>TRBD1|few|TRBJ2-5|TRBV6-1
TGTGCCAGCAGTGGACCAGGAAGAGGAGGCAGGGGGCGAGAGACCCAGTACTTC
CASSGPGRGGRGRETQYF
>.|.|TRBJ1-5|TRBV28
TGTGCCAGCAGTTTACACGCCGGTCAGCCCCAGCATTTT
CASSLHAGQPQHF
>.|.|TRBJ2-7|TRBV18
TGTGCCAGCTCACCCCTCGGGGGTCCTGGGGAGCAGTACTTC
CASSPLGGPGEQYF
>TRBD1|.|TRBJ2-7|TRBV6-5
TGTGCCAGCAGTTTAGGACAGGCTAGTTGCGAGCAGTACTTC
CASSLGQASCEQYF
>.|.|TRBJ1-5|TRBV7-9
TGTGCCAGCAGCTTAGAGACAGTTAATCAGCCCCAGCATTTT
CASSLETVNQPQHF
>TRBD1|.|TRBJ2-7|TRBV2
TGTGCCAGCAACAGGGGTTTCGGCGAGCAGTACTTC
CASNRGFGEQYF
>.|.|TRBJ1-2|TRBV28
TGTGCCAGCAGTTCAACAGGAGTTACTAACTATGGCTACACCTTC
CASSSTGVTNYGYTF
>.|.|TRBJ2-1|TRBV2
TGTGCCAGCGGGGACTTTAACTACAATGAGCAGTTCTTC
CASGDFNYNEQFF
>.|.|TRBJ2-1|TRBV14
TGTGCCAGCAGCCAAGACTGGGCCGGTAATGAGCAGTTCTTC
CASSQDWAGNEQFF
>TRBD1|.|TRBJ2-1|TRBV7-6
TGTGCCAGCACCCTCGGGACAGGGCGCTACAATGAGCAGTTCTTC
CASTLGTGRYNEQFF
>TRBD1|.|TRBJ1-5|TRBV19
TGTGCCTCCACGACAGGGCCGAGCAATCAGCCCCAGCATTTT
CASTTGPSNQPQHF
>TRBD2|.|TRBJ2-1|TRBV5-1
TGCGCCAGCAGCGTCTTAGCGGGAGTCGGCGGCAATGAGCAGTTCTTC
CASSVLAGVGGNEQFF
>.|.|TRBJ1-1|TRBV5-4
TGTGCCAGCAGCGACGGACCCTCGGGGACTGAAGCTTTCTTT
CASSDGPSGTEAFF
>TRBD2|.|TRBJ2-7|TRBV28
TGTGCCAGCAGTTCTGGCGGGAGGGCCTACGAGCAGTACTTC
CASSSGGRAYEQYF
>.|few|TRBJ2-1|TRBV5-5
TGTGCCAGCAGCTTTCGAGGGAGCGGGTCCTACAATGAGCAGTTCTTC
CASSFRGSGSYNEQFF
>TRBD1|.|TRBJ1-3|TRBV4-2
TGTGCCAGCAGCCAAGATCTACAGGGGCGAGGAAACACCATATATTTT
CASSQDLQGRGNTIYF
>TRBD2|.|TRBJ2-1|TRBV4-2
TGTGCCAGCAGCCAGGGACTAGCGGGAGTTGAGCAGTTCTTC
CASSQGLAGVEQFF
>TRBD2|.|TRBJ2-7|TRBV27
TGTGCCAGCGGCTCCCCTAGCGGGAGTGGCGACGAGCAGTACTTC
CASGSPSGSGDEQYF
>.|.|TRBJ1-5|TRBV19
TGTGCCAGTAGTCCGCAGGGGAATCAGCCCCAGCATTTT
CASSPQGNQPQHF
>TRBD2|.|TRBJ2-3|TRBV9
TGTGCCAGCAGCGTGGGCCTGGGGCTAGCGGCGAACACAGATACGCAGTATTTT
CASSVGLGLAANTDTQYF